This T cell receptor beta chain was profiled in a study of blood T cell repertoires in COVID-19. Study summary: Sources were T cells, B-cell-depleted T cells, or PBMCs; the material itself was cDNA or gDNA.

The repertoire was sequenced with immunoSEQ multiplex PCR; TCRdb's copy has only in-frame clones and lacks some. The table has tens of thousands of clones, more than 90% seen once; the top ten hold around 1.6%. Trimming took off 5 bases at V and 0 bases at J, with 10 bases between the two ends. CDR3 length: 14 residues. Germline CDR1 reads SNHLY; CDR2 reads FYNNEI. The sequence came from a man in his 60s with acute or convalescent COVID-19. Sequenced material: peripheral blood. This chain uses TRBV2 with TRBJ1-1, with D unresolved. In DNA form, the CDR3 reads TGTGCCAGCAGTCGCTTAGATGTGAACACTGAAGCTTTCTTT. Translating it yields CASSRLDVNTEAFF.